A single sample gave rise to the 30 T cell receptor beta chains below, sequenced in a study of cytomegalovirus exposure and HLA in healthy donors. The PCR used 60 Vbeta and 13 Jbeta primers. This table comes from immunoSEQ multiplex PCR, and its TCRdb copy is limited to in-frame clones, with some not included. Of some 78,000 clones in the sample, 75% to 85% were seen once. Sample: PBMCs. Every receptor here comes from a man aged 45-65 years in good health and CMV-seropositive.

The rearrangement uses TRBV30 and TRBJ2-3, with 9 bases matching TRBD2. J lost 11 bases, V lost 8 bases, and 14 bases had no gene match. Germline V gene data show CDR1 as GTSNPN and CDR2 as SVGIG (reference sequence). The CDR3 consists of 13 residues. CDR3 region: CAGQAAAGGKQYF. The CDR3, as DNA: TGTGCCGGCCAGGCGGCAGCGGGGGGTAAGCAGTATTTT.

This chain links TRBV30 with TRBJ2-1; 9 nucleotides align to TRBD1. This CDR3 has 12 amino acids. Germline V gene data show CDR1 as GTSNPN and CDR2 as SVGIG (reference sequence). Trimming removed 5 bases from V and 5 bases from J; junction bases left unmatched: 1. The CDR3 sequence is CAWDRGNNEQFF. CDR3 DNA: TGTGCCTGGGACAGGGGGAACAATGAGCAGTTCTTC.

The CDR3 protein is CASSPFADSYEQYF. The CDR3 DNA sequence: TGCGCCAGCAGCCCCTTTGCGGACTCCTACGAGCAGTACTTC. The V and J genes are TRBV5-1 and TRBJ2-7; unclear D gene. The CDR3 consists of 14 residues. With 4 bases removed from V and 0 bases from J, the gap between germline ends came to 11 bases. Germline V gives CDR1 SGHRS, CDR2 YFSETQ.

V gene TRBV5-6 combines with J gene TRBJ2-7; unclear D gene. Germline CDR1 is SGHDT and CDR2 is YYEEEE. V was shortened by 2 bases and J by 3 bases, with 9 bases between the two germline ends. The CDR3 is made up of 13 amino acids. The CDR3 sequence is CASSLNSFYEQYF. In DNA form, the CDR3 reads TGTGCCAGCAGCTTAAACAGTTTCTACGAGCAGTACTTC.

V is TRBV13 and J is TRBJ1-5, with 7 bases matching TRBD1. Unmatched junction bases numbered 2, after V lost 3 bases and J lost 3 bases. The CDR3 extends over 14 amino acids. Germline CDR1 and CDR2: PRHDT and FYEKMQ (reference sequence). CDR3 sequence (DNA): TGTGCCAGCAGCTTGACAGGGCCCAATCAGCCCCAGCATTTT. This sequence encodes CASSLTGPNQPQHF.

The CDR3: CASSFGQGAGVYTF. The CDR3 DNA reads as TGCGCCAGCAGCTTCGGACAGGGGGCTGGTGTCTACACCTTC. The V gene is TRBV5-1, the J gene TRBJ1-2; 11 nucleotides align to TRBD1. There are 14 residues in the CDR3. V lost 2 bases and J lost 10; bases outside the gene matches: 7. Per the germline V gene, CDR1 is SGHRS and CDR2 is YFSETQ.

This clone appeared once. The rearrangement uses TRBV6-6 and TRBJ2-1, with TRBD2 identical over 9 bases. V gave up 6 bases and J gave up 7 bases; unmatched junction bases: 7. Germline V gene lookup returns CDR1 MNHNY and CDR2 SVGAGI (reference sequence). The CDR3 totals 14 residues. CDR3 coding DNA: TGTGCCAGCAGCCCTAGCGGGGCCGGAAATGAGCAGTTCTTC. This translates into CASSPSGAGNEQFF.

The chain links TRBV9 to TRBJ2-2; TRBD2 aligns across 7 bases. The junction had 6 bases not matched to a gene; V was cut back by 3 bases and J by 4 bases. CDR1 and CDR2 (germline): SGDLS, YYNGEE. The CDR3 contains 15 residues. This CDR3 is CASSGETSSTGELFF. CDR3 nucleotide sequence: TGTGCCAGCAGCGGAGAGACTAGCAGCACCGGGGAGCTGTTTTTT.

The gene calls are TRBV2 and TRBJ2-7, with 7 bases matching TRBD2. V lost 6 bases to trimming and J lost 2 bases; unmatched junction nucleotides: 10. The CDR3 consists of 15 residues. Germline V gives CDR1 SNHLY, CDR2 FYNNEI. CDR3 in DNA: TGTGCCAGCAGCGAGTCCGGGACTATGGCCTACGAGCAGTACTTC. Its translation is CASSESGTMAYEQYF.

V is TRBV10-2 and J is TRBJ2-5, with 7 bases that match TRBD2. V dropped 2 bases and J dropped 7; count of bases not matched to a gene: 7. This CDR3 region has 14 residues. CDR1 is WSHSY and CDR2 is SAAADI in the germline V gene. The chain's CDR3 is CASSELAALGTQYF. In DNA form, the CDR3 reads TGCGCCAGCAGTGAGCTAGCGGCTTTAGGGACCCAGTACTTC.

This clone has just a few counts. The rearrangement uses TRBV7-6 and TRBJ2-7; 7 nucleotides align to TRBD2. Germline V CDR1 and CDR2: SGHVS, FNYEAQ. Trimming removed 5 bases from V and 1 base from J; junction bases left unmatched: 5. The CDR3 has 14 amino acids. DNA of the CDR3: TGTGCCAGCAGCCCGAGAGCGGGGTCCTACGAGCAGTACTTC. Its translation is CASSPRAGSYEQYF.

The chain is built from TRBV2 and TRBJ1-3; D is ambiguous. Looked up from germline, CDR1 is SNHLY and CDR2 is FYNNEI. The CDR3 loop spans 14 amino acids. V was clipped by 8 bases and J by 2 bases, with 13 bases between them. CDR3 sequence (DNA): TGTGCCAGCGTGGAGAGACGGCCTGGAAACACCATATATTTT. The encoded protein is CASVERRPGNTIYF.

The chain employs TRBV28 and TRBJ2-7; 10 bases match TRBD1. This CDR3 is built from 14 residues. V was clipped by 8 bases and J by 6 bases; unmatched bases: 10. Germline CDR1 and CDR2: MDHEN and SYDVKM. CDR3 amino acids: CASRPTGGFAEQYF. The CDR3 bases are TGTGCCAGCCGGCCGACAGGGGGCTTCGCCGAGCAGTACTTC.

V usage is TRBV7-9 and J usage is TRBJ1-4; D unresolved. The CDR3 spans 16 residues. From germline, CDR1 is SEHNR and CDR2 FQNEAQ (reference sequence). Trimming stripped 5 bases from V and 4 bases from J, with 17 bases between. CDR3 sequence (DNA): TGTGCCAGCAGCCCCCCCGGAGCAAGCAATAATGAAAAACTGTTTTTT. This gives the protein CASSPPGASNNEKLFF.

This chain uses TRBV14 with TRBJ1-1; 10 bases line up with TRBD1. The V gene end was trimmed by 3 bases and the J gene end by 4 bases; junction bases not matched to a gene: 8. The CDR3 is made up of 16 amino acids. Germline V gene sequence: CDR1 SGHDN, CDR2 FVKESK. CDR3 nucleotide sequence: TGTGCCAGCAGCCAGCGGGTGGACAGGGGGGCCACTGAAGCTTTCTTT. Amino acids: CASSQRVDRGATEAFF.

V is TRBV5-4 and J is TRBJ2-3, with a tentative D call TRBD2 (5 bases). CDR1 is SGHNT and CDR2 is YYREEE in the germline V gene (reference sequence). Deletions cut 1 base from V and 5 bases from J, with 11 bases between. The CDR3 sequence is 14 residues long. DNA of the CDR3: TGTGCCAGCAGCTTGACTAGTTCGATAGATACGCAGTATTTT. Amino acids: CASSLTSSIDTQYF. Based on the CDR3 plus reference TRBV5-4 and TRBJ2-3, the full variable domain is ETGVTQSPTHLIKTRGQQVTLRCSSQSGHNTVSWYQQALGQGPQFIFQYYREEENGRGNFPPRFSGLQFPNYSSELNVNALELDDSALYLCASSLTSSIDTQYFGPGTRLTVL.

This clone has just a few counts. The rearrangement links TRBV19 to TRBJ2-2; a possible D gene is TRBD1 (6 bases). CDR1 is LNHDA, CDR2 SQIVND, per germline (reference sequence). The CDR3 spans 14 residues. Trimming shortened V by 9 bases and J by 3 bases, and 14 bases separated the two germline ends. CDR3 nucleotides: TGTGCCAGCTCTGGGGACATGGACACCGGGGAGCTGTTTTTT. Its translation is CASSGDMDTGELFF.

The chain employs TRBV12-5 and TRBJ2-7, with TRBD1 matching over 7 bases. Germline assignment: CDR1 LGHNT and CDR2 FRNRAP. The CDR3 spans 13 residues. V lost 7 bases to trimming and J lost 3 bases; unmatched junction nucleotides: 6. CDR3 nucleotide sequence: TGTGCTAGTGCCGACAGGGTTTTCTACGAGCAGTACTTC. Amino acid sequence: CASADRVFYEQYF.

This clone was picked up a small number of times. The chain uses TRBV27 and TRBJ1-4; weak D call: TRBD1 (5 bases). In germline, CDR1 is MNHEY, CDR2 SMNVEV (reference sequence). Trimming removed 4 bases at V and 4 bases at J, with 10 bases between. This CDR3 has 14 amino acids. CDR3 protein: CASSSTGFNEKLFF. In DNA form, the CDR3 reads TGTGCCAGCAGTTCAACAGGTTTTAATGAAAAACTGTTTTTT.

The chain combines TRBV19 with TRBJ2-2, with TRBD2 matching over 11 bases. The CDR3 contains 18 residues. Germline V CDR1 and CDR2: LNHDA, SQIVND (reference sequence). Losses at the gene ends were 4 bases for V and 0 bases for J; bases not matched to a gene: 7. The CDR3 DNA reads as TGTGCCAGTAGTAAGACTAGCGGGGTCTTTTCGAACACCGGGGAGCTGTTTTTT. Translated: CASSKTSGVFSNTGELFF.

V is TRBV5-1 and J is TRBJ1-1; D gene unclear. The germline CDR1 and CDR2 sequences are SGHRS and YFSETQ. The CDR3 runs to 14 residues. Trimming cost V 1 base and J 6 bases, with 13 bases left between them. The CDR3 DNA reads as TGCGCCAGCAGCTTGTTCCTCACGAGCCCTGAAGCTTTCTTT. Its protein is CASSLFLTSPEAFF.

CDR3: CASSPSAGNTIYF. In nucleotides, the CDR3 is TGTGCCAGCTCACCCTCCGCTGGAAACACCATATATTTT. The rearrangement links TRBV18 to TRBJ1-3; unclear D gene. Germline V gene sequence: CDR1 KGHSH, CDR2 LQKENI. This CDR3 contains 13 residues. The germline V and J ends were trimmed by 3 bases and 2 bases, with 5 bases remaining between them.

This chain joins TRBV5-6 and TRBJ2-7; 7 positions agree with TRBD1. This CDR3 is built from 15 residues. With V trimmed by 4 bases and J by 2 bases, 9 bases remained unmatched. CDR1 SGHDT and CDR2 YYEEEE come from the germline V gene. CDR3 DNA: TGTGCCAGCAGCCCCCTCCGTGGGACAGCCTACGAGCAGTACTTC. Translation: CASSPLRGTAYEQYF. Drawing the rest from reference TRBV5-6 and TRBJ2-7, the complete variable domain is DAGVTQSPTHLIKTRGQQVTLRCSPKSGHDTVSWYQQALGQGPQFIFQYYEEEERQRGNFPDRFSGHQFPNYSSELNVNALLLGDSALYLCASSPLRGTAYEQYFGPGTRLTVT.

This clone was seen once. The chain joins TRBV18 to TRBJ1-4; no definite D call. Germline values: CDR1 KGHSH, CDR2 LQKENI. Trimming took 2 bases from V and 0 from J, leaving 7 bases between them. There are 15 residues in the CDR3. The CDR3 bases are TGTGCCAGCTCACCATTGGGCGCAACTAATGAAAAACTGTTTTTT. Translated, it gives CASSPLGATNEKLFF.

The chain links TRBV27 to TRBJ2-7; 9 bases align to TRBD1. The germline gives CDR1 MNHEY, CDR2 SMNVEV (reference sequence). Losses at the gene ends were 2 bases for V and 6 bases for J; bases not matched to a gene: 11. The CDR3 totals 16 residues. CDR3: CASSLSFRDRAAEQYF. The CDR3 coding sequence is TGTGCCAGCAGTTTAAGTTTCCGGGACAGGGCTGCCGAGCAGTACTTC.

J is TRBJ2-3 and V is TRBV4-2; 15 bases are shared with TRBD2. Per the germline V gene, CDR1 is LGHNA and CDR2 is YNFKEQ. The CDR3 is 20 amino acids. Trimming took 0 bases from V and 3 from J; bases not matched to a gene: 10. This CDR3 is CASSQDRTSGRALGTDTQYF. CDR3 bases: TGTGCCAGCAGCCAAGATCGGACTAGCGGGAGGGCCCTCGGAACAGATACGCAGTATTTT.

The chain carries TRBV5-4 and TRBJ1-1, with D possibly TRBD1 on 5 matching bases. Germline CDR1 SGHNT, CDR2 YYREEE (reference sequence). The CDR3 totals 14 residues. Between the trimmed V and J ends, which lost 2 bases and 1 base, there was a span of 9 bases. The CDR3 DNA sequence: TGTGCCAGCAGCTTCGGGGGAACGAACACTGAAGCTTTCTTT. Encoded protein: CASSFGGTNTEAFF.

The gene calls are TRBV11-3 and TRBJ2-5, with 11 nucleotides matching TRBD1. Germline V lookup: CDR1 SGHNT, CDR2 YENEEA. V dropped 0 bases and J dropped 5; count of bases not matched to a gene: 2. CDR3 length equals 15 residues. CDR3 nucleotides: TGTGCCAGCAGCTTAGAGGACAGGGGGCTGGAGACCCAGTACTTC. It translates to CASSLEDRGLETQYF.

This chain links TRBV2 with TRBJ1-3; a weak D match, TRBD1 (5 bases). This CDR3 has 15 amino acids. The germline gives CDR1 SNHLY, CDR2 FYNNEI. Trimming pared 6 bases from V and 4 bases from J, leaving 16 bases between. The CDR3 sequence is CASRSGTGRGNTIYF. Written as DNA, the CDR3 is TGTGCCAGCAGGAGCGGGACGGGACGGGGAAACACCATATATTTT. The whole variable domain, remainder taken from reference TRBV2 and TRBJ1-3, is EPEVTQTPSHQVTQMGQEVILRCVPISNHLYFYWYRQILGQKVEFLVSFYNNEISEKSEIFDDQFSVERPDGSNFTLKIRSTKLEDSAMYFCASRSGTGRGNTIYFGEGSWLTVV.

This sequence joins TRBV11-1 and TRBJ2-1, with D tentatively TRBD1 (5 bases). Germline values: CDR1 SGHAT, CDR2 FQDESV (reference sequence). The CDR3 is 14 residues long. Trimming cost V 5 bases and J 6 bases, with 14 bases left between them. CDR3 in DNA: TGTGCCAGCAGCCTAGAGACAGACCTCAATGAGCAGTTCTTC. Amino acids: CASSLETDLNEQFF.